This entry lists 20 T cell receptor beta chains sequenced from one sample in a study of blood T cell repertoires in COVID-19. Here immunoSEQ multiplex PCR was the method, and the copy in TCRdb shows in-frame clones only, minus some. The sample yields over 30,000 clones, almost 90% seen once. The material sequenced was peripheral blood. The receptors stem from a woman aged 70-85 years with active COVID-19.

V and J are TRBV4-1 and TRBJ1-1; TRBD1 might be the D (6 bases). Germline V gene sequence: CDR1 MGHRA, CDR2 YSYEKL. V lost 4 bases and J 8 bases, leaving 14 bases between the germline ends. The CDR3 consists of 13 residues. In DNA form, the CDR3 reads TGCGCCAGCAGCCCCGCACAGGGTGGCGAAGCTTTCTTT. The encoded protein is CASSPAQGGEAFF.

The chain is built from TRBV5-6 and TRBJ2-3; 10 bases fit TRBD2. The V and J ends lost 3 bases and 4 bases, in that order; junction bases with no gene match: 8. Per the germline V gene, CDR1 is SGHDT and CDR2 is YYEEEE. The CDR3 has 16 residues. The CDR3 region has the DNA TGTGCCAGCAGCTCATCGAGCGGGGGGGCCGCAGATACGCAGTATTTT. Translation gives CASSSSSGGAADTQYF.

V and J are TRBV7-8 and TRBJ1-5; D is possibly TRBD1 (6 bases). Germline V lookup: CDR1 SGHVS, CDR2 FQNEAQ. The CDR3 loop spans 12 amino acids. Trimming removed 10 bases from V and 7 bases from J, with 14 bases in between. The CDR3 region has the DNA TGTGCCACCACAGAGGGGGACCAGCCCCAGCATTTT. Its translation: CATTEGDQPQHF. Full variable domain (remainder filled in from reference TRBV7-8 and TRBJ1-5): GAGVSQSPRYKVAKRGQDVALRCDPISGHVSLFWYQQALGQGPEFLTYFQNEAQLDKSGLPSDRFFAERPEGSVSTLKIQRTQQEDSAVYLCATTEGDQPQHFGDGTRLSIL.

The rearrangement links TRBV7-9 to TRBJ2-7, with 7 positions matching TRBD2. Per germline, CDR1 SEHNR and CDR2 FQNEAQ (reference sequence). The CDR3 sequence is 17 residues long. The V and J ends lost 1 base and 6 bases, in that order; junction bases with no gene match: 15. In DNA form, the CDR3 reads TGTGCCAGCAGCTTAGGGGAGGGTAGGTCCTGGTTCCGCGAGCAGTACTTC. This codes for CASSLGEGRSWFREQYF.

The chain recombines TRBV6-1 with TRBJ2-1; the match to TRBD2 covers 7 bases. Per germline, CDR1 MNHNS and CDR2 SASEGT. V was pared by 4 bases and J by 8 bases, with 14 bases of the junction left unmatched. This CDR3 is 16 amino acids long. The chain's CDR3 is CASSGSGGGFADEQFF. The CDR3 DNA is TGTGCCAGCAGTGGGAGTGGCGGGGGTTTTGCGGATGAGCAGTTCTTC.

J is TRBJ2-3 and V is TRBV4-3, with 8 bases aligning to TRBD2. CDR1 is LGHNA and CDR2 is YSLEER in the germline V gene. With V trimmed by 10 bases and J by 0 bases, 9 bases remained unmatched. This CDR3 is built from 15 residues. CDR3 DNA: TGCGCCACCGCGAAAGCGGGGGCTAGCACAGATACGCAGTATTTT. As protein: CATAKAGASTDTQYF.

This clone occurred once. The J gene is TRBJ2-1, the V gene TRBV28, with 10 bases lining up with TRBD1. With V trimmed by 2 bases and J by 3 bases, 1 base remained unmatched. Germline loops: CDR1 MDHEN, CDR2 SYDVKM. The CDR3 is 15 amino acids. This CDR3 reads CASSLGTGDYNEQFF. The CDR3 DNA reads TGTGCCAGCAGTTTAGGGACAGGGGACTACAATGAGCAGTTCTTC.

The genes are TRBV2 and TRBJ2-7; maybe TRBD2 (6 bases). Looked up from germline, CDR1 is SNHLY and CDR2 is FYNNEI. The V and J ends lost 4 bases and 5 bases respectively, with 15 bases between them. This CDR3 is built from 14 residues. The CDR3 DNA sequence: TGTGCCAGCAGTGTGAGTCGCCCGGGGGACGAGCAGTACTTC. It yields the protein CASSVSRPGDEQYF.

V usage is TRBV19 and J usage is TRBJ2-5; TRBD2 matches 15 bases. V lost 4 bases and J lost 5; bases outside the gene matches: 2. The germline V gene encodes CDR1 LNHDA and CDR2 SQIVND (reference sequence). There are 15 residues in the CDR3. For the CDR3, the DNA is TGTGCCAGTAGTACCGGGACTAGCGGGGGGGAGACCCAGTACTTC. Residues: CASSTGTSGGETQYF. Supplemented by reference TRBV19 and TRBJ2-5, the full variable domain reads DGGITQSPKYLFRKEGQNVTLSCEQNLNHDAMYWYRQDPGQGLRLIYYSQIVNDFQKGDIAEGYSVSREKKESFPLTVTSAQKNPTAFYLCASSTGTSGGETQYFGPGTRLLVL.

The rearrangement joins TRBV4-3 to TRBJ1-4, with 8 bases matching TRBD1. CDR3 length: 14 residues. V gave up 4 bases and J gave up 4 bases; unmatched junction bases: 2. Per the germline V gene, CDR1 is LGHNA and CDR2 is YSLEER. The CDR3 protein is CASSPTGVNEKLFF. The CDR3 DNA is TGCGCCAGCAGCCCGACAGGGGTTAATGAAAAACTGTTTTTT.

The CDR3 is CASNPQGRDTEAFF. The CDR3 nucleotides read TGTGCCAGCAACCCACAGGGAAGGGACACTGAAGCTTTCTTT. The chain carries TRBV6-5 and TRBJ1-1; D may be TRBD1 (6 bases). The V gene lost 7 bases and the J gene lost 3 bases, with 15 bases spanning the gap. The CDR3 consists of 14 residues. In germline, CDR1 is MNHEY, CDR2 SVGAGI.

The genes are TRBV4-1 and TRBJ2-5; 11 bases match TRBD2. Germline CDR1 is MGHRA and CDR2 is YSYEKL. J gave up 6 bases and V 3 bases, and 6 bases lay outside the gene matches. The CDR3 runs to 15 residues. CDR3 nucleotide sequence: TGCGCCAGCAGCCAGGGTAGCGGGGGGGCTAAGACCCAGTACTTC. This sequence encodes CASSQGSGGAKTQYF.

CDR3 sequence reads: CASSPLGGENTGELFF. DNA of the CDR3: TGTGCCAGCTCACCACTCGGCGGAGAGAACACCGGGGAGCTGTTTTTT. The chain recombines TRBV18 with TRBJ2-2; D unresolved. Trimming left V 1 base short and J 1 base short, with 10 bases between. From germline, CDR1 is KGHSH and CDR2 LQKENI. The CDR3 length is 16 residues.

The gene calls are TRBV4-1 and TRBJ2-5; 9 bases are shared with TRBD2. Germline loops: CDR1 MGHRA, CDR2 YSYEKL. Germline trimming cut 4 bases from V and 2 bases from J; bases unmatched to any gene: 11. The CDR3 is 17 amino acids. CDR3 residues: CASSRRARGLAQETQYF. CDR3 bases: TGCGCCAGCAGCCGCAGAGCTAGGGGACTAGCACAAGAGACCCAGTACTTC.

The chain links TRBV6-5 to TRBJ2-7, with D tentatively TRBD1 (5 bases). V dropped 0 bases and J dropped 2 bases, with 11 bases sitting between them. CDR3 length: 15 amino acids. The V gene's germline CDR1 is MNHEY and CDR2 SVGAGI. The CDR3 loop reads CASSYSIMDTYEQYF. The DNA for the CDR3 is TGTGCCAGCAGTTACTCGATCATGGACACCTACGAGCAGTACTTC.

The chain links TRBV19 to TRBJ2-2; weak D call: TRBD2 (6 bases). The V gene's germline CDR1 is LNHDA and CDR2 SQIVND (reference sequence). The CDR3 runs 16 residues. Trimming took off 5 bases at V and 5 bases at J, with 18 bases between the two ends. CDR3 nucleotide sequence: TGTGCCAGTAGTTCCTCGCCCGGGAGAAGGACCGGGGAGCTGTTTTTT. Protein product: CASSSSPGRRTGELFF.

This clone is a singleton in its sample. The chain recombines TRBV24-1 with TRBJ2-3; D not certain. Germline values: CDR1 KGHDR, CDR2 SFDVKD. V gave up 4 bases and J gave up 2 bases, with 6 bases separating them. This CDR3 region has 13 residues. The CDR3: CATSDLPTDTQYF. In nucleotides, the CDR3 is TGTGCCACCAGTGACCTCCCCACAGATACGCAGTATTTT.

V and J are TRBV19 and TRBJ1-5; 12 bases agree with TRBD1. V gave up 9 bases and J gave up 7 bases; unmatched junction bases: 7. Germline CDR1 is LNHDA and CDR2 is SQIVND (reference sequence). This CDR3 is built from 14 residues. For the CDR3, the DNA is TGTGCCAGCGGCCCGGGGACAGGGGGCCAGCCCCAGCATTTT. It yields the protein CASGPGTGGQPQHF.

The chain recombines TRBV13 with TRBJ1-5; a weak D match, TRBD1 (6 bases). The CDR3 loop spans 15 amino acids. The V gene's germline CDR1 is PRHDT and CDR2 FYEKMQ (reference sequence). V lost 5 bases and J 3 bases, leaving 14 bases between the germline ends. The CDR3 here is CASSRSRDINQPQHF. The CDR3 bases are TGTGCCAGCAGCCGCTCCCGGGACATCAATCAGCCCCAGCATTTT.

The chain uses TRBV5-1 and TRBJ2-3; 7 bases align to TRBD1. V gave up 4 bases and J gave up 0 bases; unmatched junction bases: 5. The CDR3 extends over 15 amino acids. Germline V gene data show CDR1 as SGHRS and CDR2 as YFSETQ. CDR3 DNA sequence: TGCGCCAGCAGCGCTGGGACAGCTAGCACAGATACGCAGTATTTT. Residues: CASSAGTASTDTQYF.